Shown below are 20 T cell receptor beta chains from a single sample sequenced in a study of technical replicates of blood from a handful of donors. Sequenced by immunoSEQ multiplex PCR; TCRdb stores in-frame clones only, minus some. The sample lists 85,000 to 100,000 clones; around 95% were seen once. The sample comprised T cells isolated from PBMCs. Receptor source: a human donor in good health.

V usage is TRBV27 and J usage is TRBJ2-7; the match to TRBD1 covers 7 bases. Germline values: CDR1 MNHEY, CDR2 SMNVEV (reference sequence). V trimming: 4 bases; J trimming: 6 bases; junction bases outside the gene matches: 9. CDR3 length: 14 amino acids. The CDR3 region has the DNA TGTGCCAGCAGTTCCCCGGGACAGCCCCTCGAGCAGTACTTC. Encoded protein: CASSSPGQPLEQYF.

The V call is TRBV19, the J call TRBJ2-1; 7 bases map to TRBD2. V gave up 5 bases and J gave up 7 bases; unmatched junction bases: 11. Germline V gene data show CDR1 as LNHDA and CDR2 as SQIVND (reference sequence). The CDR3 has 15 residues. CDR3 in amino acids: CASSAVLGGRNEQFF. The CDR3 DNA is TGTGCCAGTAGTGCCGTCCTGGGAGGGAGGAATGAGCAGTTCTTC.

V and J are TRBV15 and TRBJ2-5, with TRBD1 matching over 7 bases. This CDR3 has 17 residues. In germline, CDR1 is LNHNV, CDR2 YYDKDF (reference sequence). J gave up 2 bases and V 4 bases, and 13 bases lay outside the gene matches. Here the CDR3 DNA reads TGTGCCACCAGCACCCCGCTCACAGGGGTTCAACAAGAGACCCAGTACTTC. The encoded protein is CATSTPLTGVQQETQYF.

The genes are TRBV5-3 and TRBJ1-2; a weak D match, TRBD1 (5 bases). TRBV5-3 is recorded as an ORF, its role being uncertain. Trimming shortened V by 4 bases and J by 6 bases, and 16 bases separated the two germline ends. CDR3 length: 14 residues. CDR3: CARSLRRGLNGYTF. As DNA, the CDR3 is TGTGCCAGAAGCCTAAGGCGGGGGTTAAATGGCTACACCTTC.

The J gene is TRBJ2-2, the V gene TRBV5-4; D is unresolved. Germline V lookup: CDR1 SGHNT, CDR2 YYREEE (reference sequence). V was clipped by 0 bases and J by 7 bases, with 10 bases between them. This CDR3 comprises 14 residues. CDR3 DNA: TGTGCCAGCAGCTTGGCCACTACCGTCGGGGAGCTGTTTTTT. The encoded protein is CASSLATTVGELFF. The full variable domain, its missing parts supplied by reference TRBV5-4 and TRBJ2-2, is ETGVTQSPTHLIKTRGQQVTLRCSSQSGHNTVSWYQQALGQGPQFIFQYYREEENGRGNFPPRFSGLQFPNYSSELNVNALELDDSALYLCASSLATTVGELFFGEGSRLTVL.

The chain carries TRBV7-8 and TRBJ1-5; possibly TRBD1 for D (5 bases). The CDR3 runs to 16 residues. The ends were cut back, 5 bases at V and 1 base at J, with 15 bases in the middle. In germline, CDR1 is SGHVS, CDR2 FQNEAQ. The CDR3 DNA reads as TGTGCCAGCAGCCGGGGACGGGGGTACAGCAATCAGCCCCAGCATTTT. Its protein is CASSRGRGYSNQPQHF.

CDR3: CASSWGPDLNYGYTF. The CDR3 DNA follows: TGCGCCAGCAGCTGGGGGCCCGACCTTAACTATGGCTACACCTTC. This chain connects TRBV5-1 to TRBJ1-2; the D gene is possibly TRBD1 (6 bases). V was shortened by 3 bases and J by 1 base, with 13 bases between the two germline ends. The CDR3 runs to 15 residues. The germline gives CDR1 SGHRS, CDR2 YFSETQ.

The V gene is TRBV5-4, the J gene TRBJ2-2, with TRBD2 matching 9 bases. The CDR3 is 17 residues long. Germline V gene data show CDR1 as SGHNT and CDR2 as YYREEE (reference sequence). The trim removed 0 bases at V and 1 base at J, leaving 4 bases unmatched. The CDR3 DNA reads as TGTGCCAGCAGCTTGGGCGGGAGGGCCAGGAACACCGGGGAGCTGTTTTTT. Translated, it gives CASSLGGRARNTGELFF.

The chain recombines TRBV6-1 with TRBJ2-7; D possibly corresponds to TRBD1 (6 bases). This CDR3 is 16 amino acids long. V was clipped by 2 bases and J by 1 base, with 15 bases between them. Per germline, CDR1 MNHNS and CDR2 SASEGT. The CDR3, as DNA: TGTGCCAGCAGTGAATTCCACGGGACATCTTCCTACGAGCAGTACTTC. This gives the protein CASSEFHGTSSYEQYF.

The chain uses TRBV2 and TRBJ1-4; TRBD1 might be the D (6 bases). CDR1 and CDR2 from the germline V gene are SNHLY and FYNNEI. V was clipped by 5 bases and J by 4 bases, with 11 bases between them. CDR3 length: 14 amino acids. CDR3 sequence: CASSYLDSNEKLFF. The DNA of the CDR3 is TGTGCCAGCAGTTACTTGGACAGTAATGAAAAACTGTTTTTT.

The chain carries TRBV28 and TRBJ2-1, with 10 bases identical to TRBD2. The CDR3 is made up of 14 amino acids. Germline loops: CDR1 MDHEN, CDR2 SYDVKM. The J segment lost 8 bases and the V segment lost 10 bases, leaving 11 bases of the junction unmatched. The CDR3: CATRGTSVNDEQFF. CDR3 nucleotide sequence: TGTGCCACCAGGGGGACTAGCGTAAACGATGAGCAGTTCTTC.

The V call is TRBV6-6, the J call TRBJ1-1; TRBD1 might be the D (6 bases). The V and J ends lost 6 bases and 10 bases respectively, with 21 bases between them. CDR1 MNHNY and CDR2 SVGAGI come from the germline V gene (reference sequence). CDR3 length: 14 residues. CDR3 bases: TGTGCCAGCAGGACCCCTGACAGGACCGAGGGAGCTTTCTTT. Translation gives CASRTPDRTEGAFF.

This clone was recorded once. The rearrangement links TRBV12-5 to TRBJ2-2, with D maybe TRBD1 (6 bases). Trimming cost V 4 bases and J 5 bases, with 14 bases left between them. Germline-derived CDR1 and CDR2 are LGHNT and FRNRAP. The CDR3 is made up of 15 amino acids. Here the CDR3 reads CASGSMDRWTGELFF. The DNA for the CDR3 is TGTGCTAGTGGTTCAATGGACAGATGGACCGGGGAGCTGTTTTTT.

The CDR3 reads CASSQRDRDSGNTIYF. The CDR3 coding sequence is TGTGCCAGCAGCCAGAGGGACAGAGACTCTGGAAACACCATATATTTT. The chain uses TRBV4-2 and TRBJ1-3; 7 bases match TRBD1. CDR1 and CDR2 (germline): LGHNA, YNFKEQ. The J segment lost 0 bases and the V segment lost 3 bases, leaving 5 bases of the junction unmatched. The CDR3 has 16 amino acids.

The J gene is TRBJ2-1, the V gene TRBV30; 12 bases agree with TRBD2. V was pared by 2 bases and J by 8 bases, with 10 bases of the junction left unmatched. CDR3 length: 16 residues. The germline V gene has CDR1 GTSNPN and CDR2 SVGIG (reference sequence). The CDR3 sequence: CAWSTTPSGGAHEQFF. The CDR3 DNA is TGTGCCTGGAGTACAACACCTAGCGGGGGGGCGCATGAGCAGTTCTTC.

The chain uses TRBV7-9 and TRBJ1-4; unclear D gene. The CDR3 covers 16 residues. The V gene's germline CDR1 is SEHNR and CDR2 FQNEAQ (reference sequence). V was shortened by 1 base and J by 4 bases, with 13 bases between the two germline ends. The CDR3 here is CASSLGYGRYNEKLFF. DNA of the CDR3: TGTGCCAGCAGCTTAGGGTATGGTCGGTATAATGAAAAACTGTTTTTT.

V and J are TRBV7-9 and TRBJ1-2; 7 positions match TRBD1. The CDR3 loop spans 16 amino acids. Germline CDR1 reads SEHNR; CDR2 reads FQNEAQ (reference sequence). Trimming removed 5 bases from V and 4 bases from J; junction bases left unmatched: 13. The CDR3 is CASSHSRETGAYGYTF. The CDR3 DNA is TGTGCCAGCAGCCATAGTCGTGAAACAGGGGCCTATGGCTACACCTTC.

The sample holds one count of this clone. This rearrangement joins TRBV27 to TRBJ1-5; 8 bases map to TRBD1. Looked up from germline, CDR1 is MNHEY and CDR2 is SMNVEV (reference sequence). J was trimmed by 5 bases and V by 5 bases; bases with no gene match: 11. This CDR3 region has 16 residues. The CDR3 coding sequence is TGTGCCAGCAGTCCCACCCCGACAGGGGTTGATCAGCCCCAGCATTTT. It encodes CASSPTPTGVDQPQHF.

The chain has TRBV7-9 and TRBJ1-5; 7 bases fit TRBD1. V shed 5 bases and J 4 bases; nucleotides not matched to a gene: 11. The germline V gene encodes CDR1 SEHNR and CDR2 FQNEAQ (reference sequence). This CDR3 contains 16 residues. The CDR3 DNA reads as TGTGCCAGCAGCCCCGCATGGGCAGGGGGAAATCAGCCCCAGCATTTT. This encodes CASSPAWAGGNQPQHF. The variable domain in full, with the rest retrieved from reference TRBV7-9 and TRBJ1-5, is DTGVSQNPRHKITKRGQNVTFRCDPISEHNRLYWYRQTLGQGPEFLTYFQNEAQLEKSRLLSDRFSAERPKGSFSTLEIQRTEQGDSAMYLCASSPAWAGGNQPQHFGDGTRLSIL.

The V gene is TRBV19, the J gene TRBJ2-7; 7 nucleotides align to TRBD1. This CDR3 comprises 14 residues. V lost 3 bases to trimming and J lost 10 bases; unmatched junction nucleotides: 12. Germline V gene lookup returns CDR1 LNHDA and CDR2 SQIVND (reference sequence). Here the CDR3 DNA reads TGTGCCAGTAGTATCGGGGACAGCACCCAAAGCCAGTACTTC. Protein product: CASSIGDSTQSQYF. The variable domain in full, with the rest retrieved from reference TRBV19 and TRBJ2-7, is DGGITQSPKYLFRKEGQNVTLSCEQNLNHDAMYWYRQDPGQGLRLIYYSQIVNDFQKGDIAEGYSVSREKKESFPLTVTSAQKNPTAFYLCASSIGDSTQSQYFGPGTRLTVT.